Sequencing of this T cell receptor (beta chain) was carried out in a study of OX40 agonist ivuxolimab in advanced cancers. The wider study: Among those enrolled, mean age was about 63 years (range about 23 to 80) and about 82% were male.

The CDR3 contains 13 residues. Trimming took off 7 bases at V and 4 bases at J, with 11 bases between the two ends. CDR1 SNHLY and CDR2 FYNNEI come from the germline V gene. On this clone itself: Antigen specificity is unknown.

Method: immunoSEQ multiplex PCR; TCRdb's copy keeps in-frame clones and lacks some. The sample lists tens of thousands of clones; over 80% were seen once. General observations from the study: Certain nonresponding patients likewise had low normalized T-cell clonal expansion. The 0.1-3.0 mg/kg partial responders had among the lowest clonal expansion. Clonal expansion was seen in CD4+ and CD8+ blood T cells by week 6 at 0.1 to 3.0 mg/kg.

The sample was CD4+ or CD8+ T cells sorted from blood, taken in a trial of the OX40 agonist ivuxolimab. The rearrangement uses TRBV2 and TRBJ2-1; D might be TRBD1 (6 bases). The clonotype originates from an adult with an advanced solid tumor such as melanoma, head and neck, liver or kidney cancer. Here the CDR3 reads CASNEDRYNEQFF. CDR3 DNA: TGTGCCAGCAACGAGGACAGATACAATGAGCAGTTCTTC.